One sample yielded the 6 T cell receptor beta chains listed below, sequenced in a study of shared clonotypes between healthy human individuals. Some clones are missing from TCRdb's copy, which holds only in-frame ones; the method was immunoSEQ multiplex PCR. Among roughly 640,000 clones, less than 98% were seen once, and the ten largest hold around 0.06%. Sequencing input: naive CD4+ T cells sorted from blood. Subset denoted: CD45RA+ positively selected. The receptor set was obtained from a woman aged 30 to 39 in good health.

This chain links TRBV18 with TRBJ2-7; 14 nucleotides match TRBD2. The CDR3 totals 15 residues. Trimming removed 8 bases from V and 3 bases from J; junction bases left unmatched: 6. Germline-derived CDR1 and CDR2 are KGHSH and LQKENI. The CDR3 nucleotides are TGTGCCAGCACCACGACTAGCGGGAGGGTCTACGAGCAGTACTTC. Amino acids: CASTTTSGRVYEQYF. The whole variable domain, filled in from reference TRBV18 and TRBJ2-7, reads NAGVMQNPRHLVRRRGQEARLRCSPMKGHSHVYWYRQLPEEGLKFMVYLQKENIIDESGMPKERFSAEFPKEGPSILRIQQVVRGDSAAYFCASTTTSGRVYEQYFGPGTRLTVT.

The chain uses TRBV6-1 and TRBJ1-5; no definite D call. The germline V gene has CDR1 MNHNS and CDR2 SASEGT. Trimming stripped 7 bases from V and 6 bases from J, with 10 bases between. This CDR3 region has 12 residues. This chain's CDR3 is CASNDLIQPQHF. The CDR3 nucleotides read TGTGCCAGCAATGACCTGATTCAGCCCCAGCATTTT.

The chain has TRBV28 and TRBJ1-5, with D possibly matching TRBD1 (6 bases). Trimming cost V 5 bases and J 1 base, with 15 bases left between them. The V gene's germline CDR1 is MDHEN and CDR2 SYDVKM. The CDR3 contains 16 residues. The CDR3: CASSPTTGPSNQPQHF. The DNA for the CDR3 is TGTGCCAGCAGTCCCACGACAGGTCCGAGCAATCAGCCCCAGCATTTT.

The chain uses TRBV27 and TRBJ2-2; TRBD1 aligns across 7 bases. Germline values: CDR1 MNHEY, CDR2 SMNVEV (reference sequence). The trim removed 6 bases at V and 0 bases at J, leaving 7 bases unmatched. The CDR3 loop spans 16 amino acids. The chain's CDR3 is CASSLTGLANTGELFF. CDR3 in DNA: TGTGCCAGCAGCTTGACAGGGCTCGCGAACACCGGGGAGCTGTTTTTT.

V is TRBV11-3 and J is TRBJ1-1; D may be TRBD1 (6 bases). The germline V gene encodes CDR1 SGHNT and CDR2 YENEEA. V was trimmed by 5 bases and J by 5 bases, leaving 12 bases between them. The CDR3 covers 13 residues. The CDR3: CASSQQGETEAFF. DNA of the CDR3: TGTGCCAGCAGCCAACAGGGTGAGACTGAAGCTTTCTTT.

On this clone itself: The sample contains more than one DNA sequence encoding this CDR3. V is TRBV19 and J is TRBJ2-1; possibly TRBD1 or TRBD2 for D (5 bases each). CDR3 length: 14 residues. V was trimmed by 5 bases and J by 1 base, leaving 9 bases between them. Germline-derived CDR1 and CDR2 are LNHDA and SQIVND (reference sequence). CDR3 sequence reads: CASSRGGSYNEQFF. Written as DNA, the CDR3 is TGTGCCAGTAGTCGGGGCGGGTCCTACAATGAGCAGTTCTTC.